The 18 T cell receptor beta chains below all came from one sample that was sequenced in a study of control samples from healthy donors and cancer patients. Here immunoSEQ multiplex PCR was the method, and the copy in TCRdb shows in-frame clones only, minus some. In the table there are 65,000 to 75,000 clones, 87% of which are singletons. Input material: blood. These receptors were collected from a woman between 50 and 59 years old in good health.

The chain joins TRBV29-1 to TRBJ1-2; 7 bases are shared with TRBD1. This CDR3 spans 12 amino acids. Trimming at V came to 7 bases and at J to 6 bases, leaving 8 bases not matched to a gene. Germline loops: CDR1 SQVTM, CDR2 ANQGSEA. The CDR3 nucleotides are TGCAGCGAATTACAGGGGCTGGATGGCTACACCTTC. Translating it yields CSELQGLDGYTF.

The rearrangement uses TRBV6-1 and TRBJ1-2; D possibly corresponds to TRBD1 (5 bases). The V end was cut by 2 bases, the J end by 4 bases, with 11 bases between. The CDR3 spans 14 residues. Germline CDR1 and CDR2: MNHNS and SASEGT. CDR3 nucleotides: TGTGCCAGCAGTGAACTTCAGGGCGCCTATGGCTACACCTTC. Its translation is CASSELQGAYGYTF.

V and J are TRBV28 and TRBJ1-2; 10 positions match TRBD1. The germline gives CDR1 MDHEN, CDR2 SYDVKM. Trimming took 3 bases from V and 8 from J; bases not matched to a gene: 3. CDR3 length equals 13 residues. The DNA for the CDR3 is TGTGCCAGCAGTTTGGGACAGGGGTCCGGCTACACCTTC. Amino acids: CASSLGQGSGYTF.

A few counts support this clone. V usage is TRBV19 and J usage is TRBJ2-7; 7 nucleotides line up with TRBD1. Germline CDR1 LNHDA, CDR2 SQIVND (reference sequence). V was pared by 6 bases and J by 0 bases, with 2 bases of the junction left unmatched. The CDR3 extends over 13 amino acids. Here the CDR3 DNA reads TGTGCCAGTAGGGGACAGAACTCCTACGAGCAGTACTTC. Protein sequence: CASRGQNSYEQYF.

The chain combines TRBV5-1 with TRBJ1-1, with D uncertain. The germline CDR1 and CDR2 sequences are SGHRS and YFSETQ. The CDR3 is 13 amino acids. Trimming removed 0 bases at V and 1 base at J, with 4 bases between. The CDR3 bases are TGCGCCAGCAGCTTGGTGGCGAACACTGAAGCTTTCTTT. Encoded protein: CASSLVANTEAFF.

This chain joins TRBV4-1 and TRBJ1-2; TRBD1 might be the D (6 bases). The length of the CDR3 is 16 residues. Trimming took 1 base from V and 6 from J, leaving 18 bases between them. Germline CDR1 is MGHRA and CDR2 is YSYEKL. In DNA, the CDR3 is TGCGCCAGCAGCCAAGCCCTACAGGGTGAGGGGGATGGCTACACCTTC. Translating it yields CASSQALQGEGDGYTF.

The chain is built from TRBV5-1 and TRBJ2-7; possibly TRBD1 for D (5 bases). Trimming stripped 0 bases from V and 6 bases from J, with 16 bases between. The CDR3 is 15 amino acids. The V gene's germline CDR1 is SGHRS and CDR2 YFSETQ. CDR3 nucleotide sequence: TGCGCCAGCAGCTTGGCCTGGGGCTCGAATCCCGAGCAGTACTTC. Encoded protein: CASSLAWGSNPEQYF.

This clone was observed once. CDR3 amino acids: CASSLGPGPQYEQYF. In DNA form, the CDR3 reads TGTGCCAGCAGCCTAGGACCCGGACCGCAATACGAGCAGTACTTC. This chain links TRBV9 with TRBJ2-7; D uncertain. The CDR3 is 15 residues long. Trimming took 4 bases from V and 4 from J, leaving 18 bases between them. The V gene's germline CDR1 is SGDLS and CDR2 YYNGEE. The complete variable domain, with remaining parts taken from reference TRBV9 and TRBJ2-7, reads DSGVTQTPKHLITATGQRVTLRCSPRSGDLSVYWYQQSLDQGLQFLIQYYNGEERAKGNILERFSAQQFPDLHSELNLSSLELGDSALYFCASSLGPGPQYEQYFGPGTRLTVT.

This sequence joins TRBV19 and TRBJ2-5, with 9 bases aligning to TRBD2. From germline, CDR1 is LNHDA and CDR2 SQIVND (reference sequence). The CDR3 is made up of 16 amino acids. Trimming removed 4 bases from V and 2 bases from J; junction bases left unmatched: 8. The CDR3 sequence is CASSRLLAGGQETQYF. In DNA form, the CDR3 reads TGTGCCAGTAGTAGACTGCTGGCGGGAGGGCAAGAGACCCAGTACTTC. The full variable domain, rest sourced from reference TRBV19 and TRBJ2-5, is DGGITQSPKYLFRKEGQNVTLSCEQNLNHDAMYWYRQDPGQGLRLIYYSQIVNDFQKGDIAEGYSVSREKKESFPLTVTSAQKNPTAFYLCASSRLLAGGQETQYFGPGTRLLVL.

The chain links TRBV19 to TRBJ1-5; D gene uncertain. Germline-derived CDR1 and CDR2 are LNHDA and SQIVND (reference sequence). This CDR3 has 15 amino acids. Trimming took 1 base from V and 1 from J, leaving 8 bases between them. The CDR3 protein is CASSIARGSNQPQHF. CDR3 bases: TGTGCCAGTAGTATAGCCCGGGGAAGCAATCAGCCCCAGCATTTT.

The chain has TRBV19 and TRBJ2-3; 8 bases align to TRBD1. V trimming: 5 bases; J trimming: 3 bases; junction bases outside the gene matches: 4. This CDR3 spans 14 amino acids. The germline V gene encodes CDR1 LNHDA and CDR2 SQIVND (reference sequence). For the CDR3, the DNA is TGTGCCAGTAGTCGACAGGGGTGGACAGATACGCAGTATTTT. Translation gives CASSRQGWTDTQYF.

The chain is built from TRBV29-1 and TRBJ2-1, with D unclear. Per germline, CDR1 SQVTM and CDR2 ANQGSEA. Between the trimmed V and J ends, which lost 6 bases and 4 bases, there was a span of 7 bases. The CDR3 has 11 residues. CDR3 in DNA: TGCAGCGTGAAGGGATACAATGAGCAGTTCTTC. Translated, it gives CSVKGYNEQFF.

This clone was detected only a few times. The chain carries TRBV10-1 and TRBJ1-1; 9 nucleotides align to TRBD1. Trimming cost V 6 bases and J 3 bases; bases outside gene matches: 5. CDR1 WNHNN and CDR2 SYGVQD come from the germline V gene (reference sequence). The length of the CDR3 is 14 residues. The CDR3 sequence is CASRHRGPDTEAFF. The CDR3 bases are TGCGCCAGCAGGCACAGGGGGCCGGACACTGAAGCTTTCTTT.

The genes are TRBV28 and TRBJ1-4; maybe TRBD1 (6 bases). Trimming took off 8 bases at V and 8 bases at J, with 27 bases between the two ends. CDR1 and CDR2 from the germline V gene are MDHEN and SYDVKM. This CDR3 has 17 amino acids. The CDR3 DNA reads as TGTGCCAGCCGGCAATGGGGTAGGGGGACTAATGTAGAAAAACTGTTTTTT. The encoded protein is CASRQWGRGTNVEKLFF.

Only a few counts were recorded for this clone. V is TRBV2 and J is TRBJ2-5, with 10 nucleotides matching TRBD2. This CDR3 has 15 amino acids. In germline, CDR1 is SNHLY, CDR2 FYNNEI. The trim removed 7 bases at V and 1 base at J, leaving 6 bases unmatched. The CDR3 sequence is CASKRLAGPQETQYF. The DNA for the CDR3 is TGTGCCAGCAAGAGACTAGCGGGCCCCCAAGAGACCCAGTACTTC.

The rearrangement joins TRBV18 to TRBJ1-3, with unresolved D. Per the germline V gene, CDR1 is KGHSH and CDR2 is LQKENI. The germline V and J ends were trimmed by 0 bases and 0 bases, with 9 bases remaining between them. CDR3 length: 16 amino acids. CDR3 sequence: CASSPPSRNSGNTIYF. For the CDR3, the DNA is TGTGCCAGCTCACCACCGAGTCGGAACTCTGGAAACACCATATATTTT.

In its sample, this clone was seen a few times. The chain uses TRBV11-2 and TRBJ2-7; tentatively, D is TRBD1 (6 bases). The germline CDR1 and CDR2 sequences are SGHAT and FQNNGV. Deletions cut 1 base from V and 3 bases from J, with 16 bases between. The length of the CDR3 is 16 residues. The CDR3 sequence is CASSLVFPQGFYEQYF. The CDR3 DNA is TGTGCCAGCAGCTTAGTCTTTCCACAGGGTTTCTACGAGCAGTACTTC.

The gene calls are TRBV25-1 and TRBJ2-5; perhaps TRBD2 as D (6 bases). CDR3 length: 15 amino acids. Germline CDR1 and CDR2: MGHDK and SYGVNS. Trimming cost V 3 bases and J 5 bases, with 16 bases left between them. CDR3 in amino acids: CASSDPRAGRETQYF. DNA for the CDR3: TGTGCCAGCAGTGATCCCAGGGCGGGAAGGGAGACCCAGTACTTC.